This TCR beta chain derives from a study of T cell changes during pregnancy in multiple sclerosis. The CDR3 is made up of 15 amino acids. Deletions cut 7 bases from V and 4 bases from J, with 19 bases between. Germline V gene lookup returns CDR1 SNHLY and CDR2 FYNNEI. Profiling relied on immunoSEQ multiplex PCR, and the TCRdb table lists in-frame clones only, not all of them. The table shows 55,000 to 75,000 clones, with roughly 91% occurring only once. The sample consisted of peripheral blood, taken in the third trimester of pregnancy. The chain employs TRBV2 and TRBJ2-5; D possibly corresponds to TRBD1 (6 bases). This TCR came from a female donor in good health, enrolled as a control in a pregnancy study. In DNA form, the CDR3 reads TGTGCCAGCACAGGGACATACCTCACGGGAGAGACCCAGTACTTC. It translates to CASTGTYLTGETQYF. Complete variable domain (other parts from reference TRBV2 and TRBJ2-5): EPEVTQTPSHQVTQMGQEVILRCVPISNHLYFYWYRQILGQKVEFLVSFYNNEISEKSEIFDDQFSVERPDGSNFTLKIRSTKLEDSAMYFCASTGTYLTGETQYFGPGTRLLVL.